The 23 T cell receptor beta chains given below trace back to one sample, sequenced in a study of T-cell reconstitution after alpha-beta-depleted transplantation in children. Unique molecular identifiers were used to barcode this TCRbeta library. Each CDR3 protein gets one entry after TCRdb re-called the PCR reads with MiXCR. The sample yields 10,000 or so distinct CDR3 sequences, approximately 15% seen once. The specimen comprised PBMCs, mostly from graft donor cells, sampled 60 days after TCRalphabeta/CD19-depleted stem cell transplant. These receptors were obtained from a male patient younger than 18 who had a stem cell transplant for acute lymphoblastic leukemia, so the T cells may come from the graft donor.

This clonotype was recorded many times. The chain recombines TRBV18 with TRBJ2-7; 9 nucleotides agree with TRBD1. J lost 3 bases, V lost 5 bases, and 11 bases had no gene match. The CDR3 sequence is 16 residues long. Germline CDR1 is KGHSH and CDR2 is LQKENI. This chain's CDR3 is CASSSLNRGLFYEQYF. The CDR3 DNA reads as TGTGCCAGCTCATCCTTAAACAGGGGGCTTTTCTACGAGCAGTACTTC.

This clonotype was observed many times. The V and J genes are TRBV10-1 and TRBJ2-5; either TRBD1 or TRBD2 may supply D (5 bases each). V was shortened by 4 bases and J by 2 bases, with 11 bases between the two germline ends. The CDR3 runs to 14 residues. CDR1 and CDR2 (germline): WNHNN, SYGVQD (reference sequence). The chain's CDR3 is CASSAPGRQETQYF. CDR3 bases: TGCGCCAGCAGTGCTCCGGGACGACAAGAGACCCAGTACTTC.

This clonotype occurred many times. V gene TRBV7-9 combines with J gene TRBJ2-2; 8 bases align to TRBD2. This CDR3 comprises 15 residues. Per the germline V gene, CDR1 is SEHNR and CDR2 is FQNEAQ (reference sequence). V dropped 4 bases and J dropped 5; count of bases not matched to a gene: 6. For the CDR3, the DNA is TGTGCCAGCAGCTACGGGGGGGCCGGGACCGGGGAGCTGTTTTTT. Translated, it gives CASSYGGAGTGELFF.

This clonotype occurred a few times. J is TRBJ1-6 and V is TRBV20-1; no clear D. The CDR3 contains 15 residues. With 1 base removed from V and 8 bases from J, the gap between germline ends came to 15 bases. CDR1 DFQATT and CDR2 SNEGSKA come from the germline V gene (reference sequence). The CDR3 region has the DNA TGCAGTGCTAGAGGTCTCGGGAGAGAGCATTCACCCCTCCACTTT. This translates into CSARGLGREHSPLHF.

This clonotype was picked up many times. This chain joins TRBV4-3 and TRBJ1-2; 7 bases line up with TRBD1. Germline CDR1 reads LGHNA; CDR2 reads YSLEER. This CDR3 contains 17 residues. The J segment lost 4 bases and the V segment lost 0 bases, leaving 11 bases of the junction unmatched. The CDR3 coding sequence is TGCGCCAGCAGCCAAGAACAGGGGCCATTTCTTGCCTATGGCTACACCTTC. The encoded protein is CASSQEQGPFLAYGYTF.

This clonotype was detected many times. This rearrangement joins TRBV28 to TRBJ2-5, with 9 bases lining up with TRBD1. The CDR3 runs to 17 residues. With V trimmed by 2 bases and J by 4 bases, 11 bases remained unmatched. Germline CDR1 and CDR2: MDHEN and SYDVKM. In nucleotides, the CDR3 is TGTGCCAGCAGTTTAAACAGGGGGCGAGCGTTTCCAGAGACCCAGTACTTC. Protein: CASSLNRGRAFPETQYF.

V gene TRBV20-1 combines with J gene TRBJ1-5, with a possible D match to TRBD1 (6 bases). V lost 3 bases and J lost 0, with 15 bases in between. Germline CDR1 is DFQATT and CDR2 is SNEGSKA (reference sequence). This CDR3 has 16 residues. CDR3 nucleotides: TGCAGTGCTAGTGAATTGAGGACAGATAGCAATCAGCCCCAGCATTTT. Amino acids: CSASELRTDSNQPQHF.

This clonotype was observed many times. The chain recombines TRBV3-1 with TRBJ2-7; possibly TRBD2 for D (6 bases). CDR1 is LGHDT and CDR2 is YNNKEL in the germline V gene (reference sequence). V shed 4 bases and J shed 0 bases, with 10 bases lying between them. CDR3 size: 14 residues. CDR3 residues: CASSRDLLSYEQYF. As DNA, the CDR3 is TGTGCCAGCAGCCGGGACTTACTCTCCTACGAGCAGTACTTC.

The chain uses TRBV5-8 and TRBJ2-3; D unclear. The V gene's germline CDR1 is SGHTS and CDR2 YDEGEE. The length of the CDR3 is 15 residues. The V gene lost 0 bases and the J gene lost 0 bases, with 8 bases spanning the gap. The CDR3 reads CASSLGTASTDTQYF. In DNA, the CDR3 is TGTGCCAGCAGCTTGGGCACAGCTAGCACAGATACGCAGTATTTT.

For this clonotype: A clone one base away is much larger, so this may be a read error. The V and J genes are TRBV5-6 and TRBJ2-7; D unresolved. The germline gives CDR1 SGHDT, CDR2 YYEEEE. The CDR3 is made up of 14 amino acids. The CDR3 sequence is CASSLLGRTYKQYF. Here the CDR3 DNA reads TGTGCCAGCAGCTTGTTGGGCAGAACCTACAAGCAGTACTTC.

This clonotype was counted between two and nine times. The gene calls are TRBV7-9 and TRBJ1-2; tentatively, D is TRBD1 (6 bases). Per the germline V gene, CDR1 is SEHNR and CDR2 is FQNEAQ (reference sequence). The CDR3 has 15 residues. V shed 3 bases and J shed 3 bases, with 14 bases lying between them. CDR3 sequence (DNA): TGTGCCAGCAGCTTTAGGGGGTCCGCTGACTATGGCTACACCTTC. Translation gives CASSFRGSADYGYTF.

The table lists this clonotype with many counts. Here the CDR3 reads CASSYLQTGELFF. In nucleotides, the CDR3 is TGTGCCAGCAGTTACTTGCAAACCGGGGAGCTGTTTTTT. The V gene is TRBV6-5, the J gene TRBJ2-2; D is ambiguous. The CDR3 is 13 residues long. Trimming pared 1 base from V and 5 bases from J, leaving 5 bases between. The germline CDR1 and CDR2 sequences are MNHEY and SVGAGI.

V and J are TRBV29-1 and TRBJ2-3; TRBD2 agrees at 7 bases. Germline-derived CDR1 and CDR2 are SQVTM and ANQGSEA. J was trimmed by 2 bases and V by 6 bases; bases with no gene match: 11. This CDR3 comprises 15 residues. The CDR3 DNA follows: TGCAGCGTGGGCGAGACTAGCTCCAACACAGATACGCAGTATTTT. The encoded protein is CSVGETSSNTDTQYF.

Ten or more counts support this clonotype. The V and J genes are TRBV11-3 and TRBJ2-3; 7 bases fit TRBD2. Germline lookup yields CDR1 SGHNT and CDR2 YENEEA. The CDR3 totals 16 residues. Trimming removed 5 bases from V and 0 bases from J; junction bases left unmatched: 8. The DNA for the CDR3 is TGTGCCAGCAGCCGCGGGGGTCGTTCTAGCACAGATACGCAGTATTTT. Encoded protein: CASSRGGRSSTDTQYF.

This clonotype was recorded at least ten times. This rearrangement joins TRBV5-6 to TRBJ1-3; perhaps TRBD1 as D (6 bases). The CDR3 sequence is 18 residues long. With 3 bases removed from V and 0 bases from J, the gap between germline ends came to 19 bases. Germline loops: CDR1 SGHDT, CDR2 YYEEEE. In nucleotides, the CDR3 is TGTGCCAGCAGCTCAAGCTTCAGGGGCCTTCACTCTGGAAACACCATATATTTT. Amino acid sequence: CASSSSFRGLHSGNTIYF.

This clonotype was found many times. For the CDR3, the DNA is TGTGCCAGCAGTCCAGGGACTAGCGGGAGATCCGGCTACGAGCAGTACTTC. Its translation is CASSPGTSGRSGYEQYF. The rearrangement uses TRBV12-3 or TRBV12-4 and TRBJ2-7; TRBD2 matches at 14 bases. After removal of 5 bases from V and 3 bases from J, the junction contained 9 bases not matched to a gene. This CDR3 has 17 residues.

At least ten counts were recorded for this clonotype. V usage is TRBV4-1 and J usage is TRBJ1-4; D is uncertain. The V end was cut by 4 bases, the J end by 4 bases, with 16 bases between. CDR1 is MGHRA, CDR2 YSYEKL, per germline. The CDR3 is 16 residues long. Here the CDR3 reads CASSRQEEGGNEKLFF. In nucleotides, the CDR3 is TGCGCCAGCAGCCGTCAAGAAGAGGGCGGTAATGAAAAACTGTTTTTT.

This clonotype showed up many times. The chain combines TRBV20-1 with TRBJ2-7; TRBD2 matches 13 bases. The CDR3 is made up of 15 amino acids. The germline gives CDR1 DFQATT, CDR2 SNEGSKA (reference sequence). V lost 4 bases, J lost 6 bases, and 9 bases stayed unmatched. Here the CDR3 reads CSAITTSGGTGEQYF. In nucleotides, the CDR3 is TGCAGTGCTATAACGACTAGCGGGGGGACAGGCGAGCAGTACTTC.

This clonotype was detected many times. The rearrangement joins TRBV6-5 to TRBJ1-2; D is unclear. The CDR3 consists of 11 residues. Trimming cost V 6 bases and J 8 bases, with 10 bases left between them. Germline V gene data show CDR1 as MNHEY and CDR2 as SVGAGI. In DNA, the CDR3 is TGTGCCAGCAGGACAACTTCGGGCTACACCTTC. Its protein is CASRTTSGYTF.

This clonotype was recorded at least ten times. The chain joins TRBV20-1 to TRBJ2-3, with a weak D call TRBD2 (5 bases). The V and J ends lost 3 bases and 1 base respectively, with 17 bases between them. The CDR3 has 16 residues. The germline V gene encodes CDR1 DFQATT and CDR2 SNEGSKA (reference sequence). This CDR3 is CSASSSGIRGTDTQYF. CDR3 in DNA: TGCAGTGCTAGTTCGTCGGGAATTAGAGGCACAGATACGCAGTATTTT.

This clonotype was detected many times. The J gene is TRBJ2-7, the V gene TRBV5-1; tentative D call: TRBD1 (6 bases). V lost 4 bases to trimming and J lost 2 bases, with 16 bases between them. CDR1 is SGHRS and CDR2 is YFSETQ in the germline V gene. The CDR3 extends over 15 amino acids. The CDR3 protein is CASSQNLRTAYEQYF. The CDR3 DNA follows: TGCGCCAGCAGCCAAAATTTGAGGACAGCCTACGAGCAGTACTTC.

This clonotype was seen at least ten times. This rearrangement joins TRBV5-1 to TRBJ2-3; no clear D gene. Germline-derived CDR1 and CDR2 are SGHRS and YFSETQ. With 4 bases removed from V and 7 bases from J, the gap between germline ends came to 22 bases. This CDR3 contains 16 residues. The CDR3 nucleotides read TGCGCCAGCAGCCCGTTCATTGCGGCACGATCGAATACGCAGTATTTT. Its translation is CASSPFIAARSNTQYF.

This clonotype was counted ten times or more. The chain has TRBV3-1 and TRBJ2-2; 12 nucleotides line up with TRBD2. This CDR3 region has 17 residues. Germline loops: CDR1 LGHDT, CDR2 YNNKEL (reference sequence). V shed 2 bases and J 4 bases; nucleotides not matched to a gene: 5. CDR3 sequence: CASSQYSSGRATGELFF. CDR3 coding DNA: TGTGCCAGCAGCCAATATTCTAGCGGGAGGGCCACCGGGGAGCTGTTTTTT.